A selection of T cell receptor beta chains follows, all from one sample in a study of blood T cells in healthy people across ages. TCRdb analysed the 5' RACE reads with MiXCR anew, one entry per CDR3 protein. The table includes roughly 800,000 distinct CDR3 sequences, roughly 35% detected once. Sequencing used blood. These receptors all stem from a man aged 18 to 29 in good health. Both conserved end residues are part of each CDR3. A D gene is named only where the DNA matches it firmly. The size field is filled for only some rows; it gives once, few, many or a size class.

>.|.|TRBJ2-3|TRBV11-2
CASSQTTLAAANTQYF
TGTGCCAGCAGTCAAACCACGTTGGCAGCTGCAAATACGCAGTATTTT
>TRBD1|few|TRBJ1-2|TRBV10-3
CAISELEGAGYTF
TGTGCCATCAGTGAGTTGGAGGGGGCGGGCTACACCTTC
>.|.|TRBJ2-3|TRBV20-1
CSAPQGRFSDTQYF
TGCAGTGCACCCCAGGGAAGGTTTTCAGATACGCAGTATTTT
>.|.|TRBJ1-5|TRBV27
CASSLLSGAGQPQHF
TGTGCCAGCAGTTTATTGTCAGGGGCCGGCCAGCCCCAGCATTTT
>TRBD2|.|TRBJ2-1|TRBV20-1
CSASGGETRKNEQFF
TGCAGTGCTAGCGGGGGGGAAACTCGGAAGAATGAGCAGTTCTTC
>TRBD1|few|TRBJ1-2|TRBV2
CASIHMGQGAVDYGYTF
TGTGCCAGCATCCACATGGGACAGGGGGCGGTAGACTATGGCTACACCTTC
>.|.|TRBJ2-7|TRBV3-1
CASSQGYGSYEQYF
TGTGCCAGCAGCCAAGGCTACGGTTCCTACGAGCAGTACTTC
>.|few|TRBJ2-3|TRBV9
CASSPSNGRISTDTQYF
TGTGCCAGCAGCCCCTCGAATGGTCGCATCAGCACAGATACGCAGTATTTT
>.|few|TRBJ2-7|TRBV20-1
CSARFGPVEKQYF
TGCAGTGCTAGATTCGGACCGGTCGAGAAGCAGTACTTC
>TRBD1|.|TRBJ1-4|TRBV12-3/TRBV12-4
CASSHQGGMGEKLFF
TGTGCCAGCAGCCACCAGGGGGGGATGGGTGAAAAACTGTTTTTT
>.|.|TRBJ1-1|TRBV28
CASSNQTGLNTEAFF
TGTGCCAGCAGCAATCAAACAGGCTTGAACACTGAAGCTTTCTTT
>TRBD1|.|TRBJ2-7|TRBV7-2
CASSPTGVSYNEQYF
TGTGCCAGCAGCCCGACAGGGGTCTCCTACAATGAGCAGTACTTC
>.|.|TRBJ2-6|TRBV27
CASSYLQRSGANVLTF
TGTGCCAGCAGTTACCTACAGCGCTCTGGGGCCAACGTCCTGACTTTC
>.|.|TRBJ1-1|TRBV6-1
CASSETGGEAFF
TGTGCCAGCAGTGAAACAGGAGGCGAAGCTTTCTTT
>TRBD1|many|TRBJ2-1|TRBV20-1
CSGTQGGRMDNEQFF
TGCAGTGGGACACAGGGGGGCCGTATGGATAATGAGCAGTTCTTC